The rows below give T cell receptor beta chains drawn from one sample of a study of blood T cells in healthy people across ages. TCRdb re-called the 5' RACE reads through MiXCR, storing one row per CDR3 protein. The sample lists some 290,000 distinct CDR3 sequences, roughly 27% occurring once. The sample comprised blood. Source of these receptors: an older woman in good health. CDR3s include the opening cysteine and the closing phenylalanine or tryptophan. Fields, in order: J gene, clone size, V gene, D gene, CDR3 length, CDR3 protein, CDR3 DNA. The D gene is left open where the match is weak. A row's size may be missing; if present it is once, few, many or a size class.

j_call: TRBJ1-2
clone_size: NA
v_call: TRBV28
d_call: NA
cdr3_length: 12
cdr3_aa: CASNRGLPGYTF
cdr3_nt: TGTGCCAGCAACCGGGGGTTGCCTGGCTACACCTTC

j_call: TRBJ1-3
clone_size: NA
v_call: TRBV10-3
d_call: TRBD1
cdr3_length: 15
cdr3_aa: CAIRKGQEAGNTIYF
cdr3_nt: TGTGCCATCAGAAAGGGACAGGAGGCTGGAAACACCATATATTTT

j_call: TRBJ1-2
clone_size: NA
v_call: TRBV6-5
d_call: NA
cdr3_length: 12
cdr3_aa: CASSKGTDGYTF
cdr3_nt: TGTGCCAGCAGCAAGGGAACGGATGGCTACACCTTC

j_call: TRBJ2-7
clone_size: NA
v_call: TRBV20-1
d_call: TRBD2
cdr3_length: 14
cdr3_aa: CSAAVGTSLYEQYF
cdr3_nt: TGCAGTGCAGCGGTAGGGACTAGCCTATACGAGCAGTACTTC

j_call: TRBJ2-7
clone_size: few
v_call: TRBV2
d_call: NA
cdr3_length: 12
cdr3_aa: CASSVLPYEQYF
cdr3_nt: TGTGCCAGCAGTGTACTCCCCTACGAGCAGTACTTC

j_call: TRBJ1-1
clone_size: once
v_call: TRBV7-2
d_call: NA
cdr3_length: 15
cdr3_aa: CASSLEAGLNTEAFF
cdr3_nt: TGTGCCAGCAGCTTAGAGGCGGGCCTGAACACTGAAGCTTTCTTT

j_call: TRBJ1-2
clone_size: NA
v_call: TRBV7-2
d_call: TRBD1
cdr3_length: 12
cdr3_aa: CASLGTDYGYTF
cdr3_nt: TGTGCCAGTTTAGGGACAGACTATGGCTACACCTTC

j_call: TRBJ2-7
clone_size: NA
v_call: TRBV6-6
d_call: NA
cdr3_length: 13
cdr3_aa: CASTGQKPYEQYF
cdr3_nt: TGTGCCAGCACAGGACAAAAGCCCTACGAGCAGTACTTC

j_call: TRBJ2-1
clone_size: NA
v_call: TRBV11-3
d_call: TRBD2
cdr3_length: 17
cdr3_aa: CASSSRPGAGGNNEQFF
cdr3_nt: TGTGCCAGCAGCTCCCGGCCCGGTGCGGGAGGGAACAATGAGCAGTTCTTC

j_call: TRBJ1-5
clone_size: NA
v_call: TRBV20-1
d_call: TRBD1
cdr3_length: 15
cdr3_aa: CSARQGELGNQPQHF
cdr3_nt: TGCAGTGCTAGGCAGGGGGAGCTTGGCAATCAGCCCCAGCATTTT

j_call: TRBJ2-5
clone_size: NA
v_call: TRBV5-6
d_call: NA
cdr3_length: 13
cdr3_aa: CASSQVAVETQYF
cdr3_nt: TGTGCCAGCAGCCAAGTGGCGGTGGAGACCCAGTACTTC

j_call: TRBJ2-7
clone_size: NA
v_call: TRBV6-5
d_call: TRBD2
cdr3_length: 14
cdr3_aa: CASSGPSGNYEQYF
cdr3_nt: TGTGCCAGCAGCGGGCCTAGCGGGAACTACGAGCAGTACTTC

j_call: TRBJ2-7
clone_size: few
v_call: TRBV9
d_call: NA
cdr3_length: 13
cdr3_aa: CASSSPREHEQYF
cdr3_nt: TGTGCCAGCAGCTCTCCAAGGGAACACGAGCAGTACTTC

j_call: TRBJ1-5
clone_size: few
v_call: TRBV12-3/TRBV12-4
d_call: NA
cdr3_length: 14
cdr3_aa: CASSVTGTAQPQHF
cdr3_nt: TGTGCCAGCAGCGTCACAGGGACGGCTCAGCCCCAGCATTTT

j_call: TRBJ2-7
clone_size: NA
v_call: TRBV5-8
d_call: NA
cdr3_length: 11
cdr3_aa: CASGALYEQYF
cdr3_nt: TGTGCCAGCGGAGCACTCTACGAGCAGTACTTC

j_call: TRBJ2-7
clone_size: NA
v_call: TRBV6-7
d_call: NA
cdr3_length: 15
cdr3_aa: CAGSSEAPIRHEQYF
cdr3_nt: TGTGCCGGCAGTTCTGAGGCTCCGATTCGCCACGAGCAGTACTTC

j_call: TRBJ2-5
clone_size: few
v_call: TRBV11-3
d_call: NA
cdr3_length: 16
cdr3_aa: CASSQRGGLKQETQYF
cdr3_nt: TGTGCCAGCAGCCAAAGGGGCGGATTAAAACAAGAGACCCAGTACTTC

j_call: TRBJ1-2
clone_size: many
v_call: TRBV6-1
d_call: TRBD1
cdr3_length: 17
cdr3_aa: CASSLPGQGAGAYGYTF
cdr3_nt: TGTGCCAGCAGTCTTCCGGGACAGGGGGCGGGGGCATATGGCTACACCTTC

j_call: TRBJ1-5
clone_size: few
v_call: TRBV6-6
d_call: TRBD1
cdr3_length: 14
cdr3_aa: CASSAGQPNQPQHF
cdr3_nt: TGTGCCAGCAGTGCGGGACAGCCCAATCAGCCCCAGCATTTT

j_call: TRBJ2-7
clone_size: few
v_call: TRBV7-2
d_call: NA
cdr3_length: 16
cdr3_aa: CASSLGGAQAAYEQYF
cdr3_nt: TGTGCCAGCAGCTTAGGAGGTGCCCAGGCGGCCTACGAGCAGTACTTC

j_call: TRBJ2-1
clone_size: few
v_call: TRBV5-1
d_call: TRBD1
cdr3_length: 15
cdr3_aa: CASSFNRGSYNEQFF
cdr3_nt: TGCGCCAGCAGCTTCAACAGGGGGTCCTACAATGAGCAGTTCTTC

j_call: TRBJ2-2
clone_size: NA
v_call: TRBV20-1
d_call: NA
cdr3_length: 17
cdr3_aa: CSARLLTGRGGTGELFF
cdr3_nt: TGCAGTGCTAGACTCCTTACCGGGAGAGGCGGCACCGGGGAGCTGTTTTTT

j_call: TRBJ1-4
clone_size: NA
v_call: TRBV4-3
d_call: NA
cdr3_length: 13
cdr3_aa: CASSQDRDEKLFF
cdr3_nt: TGCGCCAGCAGCCAAGACAGGGATGAAAAACTGTTTTTT

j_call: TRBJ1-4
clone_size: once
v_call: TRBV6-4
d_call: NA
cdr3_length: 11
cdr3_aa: CASRGIEKLFF
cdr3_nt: TGTGCCAGCCGAGGAATTGAAAAACTGTTTTTT

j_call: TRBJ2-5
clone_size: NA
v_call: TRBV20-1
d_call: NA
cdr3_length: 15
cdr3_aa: CSARGWGRGQETQYF
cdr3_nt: TGCAGTGCTAGAGGATGGGGTCGGGGACAAGAGACCCAGTACTTC

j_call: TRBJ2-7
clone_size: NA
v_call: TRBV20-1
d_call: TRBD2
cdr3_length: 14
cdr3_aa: CSAIGTSGPREQYF
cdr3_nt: TGCAGTGCTATCGGGACTAGCGGACCTCGCGAGCAGTACTTC

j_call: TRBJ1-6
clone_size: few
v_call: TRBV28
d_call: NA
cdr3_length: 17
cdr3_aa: CASSSPGGFSYNSPLHF
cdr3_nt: TGTGCCAGCAGTTCCCCCGGGGGCTTCTCCTATAATTCACCCCTCCACTTT

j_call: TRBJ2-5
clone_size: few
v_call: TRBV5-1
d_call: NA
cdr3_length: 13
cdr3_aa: CASSMTPSQTQYF
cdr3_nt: TGCGCCAGCAGCATGACTCCTTCTCAGACCCAGTACTTC

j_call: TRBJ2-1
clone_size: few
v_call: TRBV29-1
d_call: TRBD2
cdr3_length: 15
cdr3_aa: CSVEGTSGIRNEQFF
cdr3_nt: TGCAGCGTTGAAGGGACTAGCGGGATTAGAAATGAGCAGTTCTTC

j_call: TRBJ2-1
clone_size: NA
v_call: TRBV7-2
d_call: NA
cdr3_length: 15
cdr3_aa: CASKLQRHSYNEQFF
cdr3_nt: TGTGCCAGCAAGTTACAGCGGCACTCCTACAATGAGCAGTTCTTC

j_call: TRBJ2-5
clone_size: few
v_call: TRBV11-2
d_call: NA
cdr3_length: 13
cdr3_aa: CASTNQVEETQYF
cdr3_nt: TGTGCCAGCACCAATCAGGTAGAAGAGACCCAGTACTTC

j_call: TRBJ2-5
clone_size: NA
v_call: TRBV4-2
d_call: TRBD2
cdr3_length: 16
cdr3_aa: CASSPFSGGTQETQYF
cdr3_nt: TGTGCCAGCAGCCCTTTCAGCGGGGGGACCCAAGAGACCCAGTACTTC

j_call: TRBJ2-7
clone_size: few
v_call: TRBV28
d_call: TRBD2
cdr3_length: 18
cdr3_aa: CASSSSGLAGGRACEQYF
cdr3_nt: TGTGCCAGCAGTTCATCTGGACTAGCGGGAGGAAGAGCCTGCGAGCAGTACTTC

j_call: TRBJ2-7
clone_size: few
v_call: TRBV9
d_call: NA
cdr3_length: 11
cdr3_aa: CASGGDYEQYF
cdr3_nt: TGTGCCAGCGGAGGGGACTACGAGCAGTACTTC

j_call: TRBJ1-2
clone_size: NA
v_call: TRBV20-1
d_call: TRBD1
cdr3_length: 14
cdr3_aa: CSATLPGQIYGYTF
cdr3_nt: TGCAGTGCTACCCTGCCGGGACAGATTTATGGCTACACCTTC

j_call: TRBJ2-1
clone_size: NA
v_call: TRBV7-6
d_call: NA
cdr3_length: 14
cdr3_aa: CASSLIIESNEQFF
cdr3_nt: TGTGCCAGCAGCTTAATTATAGAGAGCAATGAGCAGTTCTTC

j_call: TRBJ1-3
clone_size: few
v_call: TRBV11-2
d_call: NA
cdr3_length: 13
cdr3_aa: CASSFQERNTIYF
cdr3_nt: TGTGCCAGCAGCTTCCAGGAGCGAAACACCATATATTTT

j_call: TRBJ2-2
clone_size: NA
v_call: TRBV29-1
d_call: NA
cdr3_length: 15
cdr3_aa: CSVEGDGSGTGELFF
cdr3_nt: TGCAGCGTTGAAGGAGACGGGAGCGGCACCGGGGAGCTGTTTTTT

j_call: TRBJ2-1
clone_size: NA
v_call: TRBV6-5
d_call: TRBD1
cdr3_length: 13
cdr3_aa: CASWTGDYNEQFF
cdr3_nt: TGTGCCTCCTGGACAGGGGACTACAATGAGCAGTTCTTC

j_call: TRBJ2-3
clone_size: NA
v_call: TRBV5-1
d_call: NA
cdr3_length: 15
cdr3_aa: CASSFGEGGLDTQYF
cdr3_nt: TGCGCCAGCAGCTTCGGGGAAGGGGGATTGGATACGCAGTATTTT

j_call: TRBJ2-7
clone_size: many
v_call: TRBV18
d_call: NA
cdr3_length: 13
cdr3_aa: CASSPGSYYEQYF
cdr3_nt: TGTGCCAGCTCACCAGGCAGCTACTACGAGCAGTACTTC

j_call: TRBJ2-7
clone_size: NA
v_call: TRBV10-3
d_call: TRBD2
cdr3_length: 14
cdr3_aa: CAISKREGPYEQYF
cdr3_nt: TGTGCCATCAGCAAGCGGGAGGGCCCCTACGAGCAGTACTTC

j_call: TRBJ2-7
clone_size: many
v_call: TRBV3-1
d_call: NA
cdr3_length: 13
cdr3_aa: CASSQVGFNEQYF
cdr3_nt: TGTGCCAGCAGCCAAGTGGGGTTCAACGAGCAGTACTTC

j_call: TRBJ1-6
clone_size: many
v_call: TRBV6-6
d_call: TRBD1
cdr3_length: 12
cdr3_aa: CASQGANSPLHF
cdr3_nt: TGTGCCAGCCAGGGGGCTAATTCACCCCTCCACTTT

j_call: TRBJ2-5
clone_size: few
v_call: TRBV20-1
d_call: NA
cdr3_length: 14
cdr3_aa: CSAYRGRDQETQYF
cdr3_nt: TGCAGTGCTTACCGCGGACGGGACCAAGAGACCCAGTACTTC

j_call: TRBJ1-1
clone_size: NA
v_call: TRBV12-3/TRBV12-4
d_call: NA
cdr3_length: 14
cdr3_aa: CASSFGVVNTEAFF
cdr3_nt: TGTGCCAGCAGTTTCGGGGTGGTGAACACTGAAGCTTTCTTT

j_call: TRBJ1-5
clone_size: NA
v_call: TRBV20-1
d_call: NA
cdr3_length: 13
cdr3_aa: CSARGTEDQPQHF
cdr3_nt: TGCAGTGCTAGAGGGACAGAAGATCAGCCCCAGCATTTT

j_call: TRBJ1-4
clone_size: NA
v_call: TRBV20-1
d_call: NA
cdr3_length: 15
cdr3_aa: CSAKPREGVDEKLFF
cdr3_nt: TGCAGTGCTAAACCCAGGGAGGGAGTAGATGAAAAACTGTTTTTT

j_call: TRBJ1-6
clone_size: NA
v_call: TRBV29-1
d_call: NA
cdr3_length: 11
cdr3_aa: CSGHSNSPLHF
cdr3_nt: TGCAGCGGCCACAGTAATTCACCCCTCCACTTT

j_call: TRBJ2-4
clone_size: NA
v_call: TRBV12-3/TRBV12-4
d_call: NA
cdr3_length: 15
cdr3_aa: CAGLLDFLAKNIQYF
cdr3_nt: TGTGCCGGCCTCCTTGACTTCCTAGCCAAAAACATTCAGTACTTC

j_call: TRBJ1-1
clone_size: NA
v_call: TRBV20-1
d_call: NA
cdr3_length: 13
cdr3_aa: CSARDSVNTEAFF
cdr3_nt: TGCAGTGCTAGAGACTCGGTGAACACTGAAGCCTTCTTT

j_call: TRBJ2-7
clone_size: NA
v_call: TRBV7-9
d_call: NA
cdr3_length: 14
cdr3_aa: CASSLGRPLHEQYF
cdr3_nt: TGTGCCAGCAGCTTGGGACGACCGCTACACGAGCAGTACTTC

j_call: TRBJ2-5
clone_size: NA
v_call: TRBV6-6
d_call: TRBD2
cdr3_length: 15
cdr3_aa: CASSYGASGAETQYF
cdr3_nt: TGTGCCAGCAGTTACGGGGCTAGCGGGGCGGAGACCCAGTACTTC

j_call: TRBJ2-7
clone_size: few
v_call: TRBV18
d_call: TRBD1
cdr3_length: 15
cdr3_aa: CASSPIGTGIYEQYF
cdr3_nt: TGTGCCAGCTCACCAATAGGGACAGGAATTTACGAGCAGTACTTC

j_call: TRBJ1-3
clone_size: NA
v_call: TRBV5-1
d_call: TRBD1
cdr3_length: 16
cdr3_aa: CASSLGTGLSGNTIYF
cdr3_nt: TGCGCCAGCAGCTTGGGGACAGGCCTCTCTGGAAACACCATATATTTT

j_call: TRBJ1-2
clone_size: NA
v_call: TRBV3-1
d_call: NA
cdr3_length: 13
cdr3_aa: CASSQRGDSGYTF
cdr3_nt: TGTGCCAGCAGCCAAAGAGGGGATTCGGGCTACACCTTC

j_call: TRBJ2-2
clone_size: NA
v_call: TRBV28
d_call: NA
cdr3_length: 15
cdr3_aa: CASRGSTGNTGELFF
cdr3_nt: TGTGCCAGCAGGGGGTCGACAGGGAACACCGGGGAGCTGTTTTTT

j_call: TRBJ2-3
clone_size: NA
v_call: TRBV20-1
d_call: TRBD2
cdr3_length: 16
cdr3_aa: CSARPLGGAITDTQYF
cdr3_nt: TGCAGTGCTAGGCCCCTCGGGGGGGCCATCACAGATACGCAGTATTTT

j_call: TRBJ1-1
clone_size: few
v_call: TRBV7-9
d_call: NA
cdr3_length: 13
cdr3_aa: CASSLGLFTEAFF
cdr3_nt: TGTGCCAGCAGCTTAGGATTGTTTACTGAAGCTTTCTTT